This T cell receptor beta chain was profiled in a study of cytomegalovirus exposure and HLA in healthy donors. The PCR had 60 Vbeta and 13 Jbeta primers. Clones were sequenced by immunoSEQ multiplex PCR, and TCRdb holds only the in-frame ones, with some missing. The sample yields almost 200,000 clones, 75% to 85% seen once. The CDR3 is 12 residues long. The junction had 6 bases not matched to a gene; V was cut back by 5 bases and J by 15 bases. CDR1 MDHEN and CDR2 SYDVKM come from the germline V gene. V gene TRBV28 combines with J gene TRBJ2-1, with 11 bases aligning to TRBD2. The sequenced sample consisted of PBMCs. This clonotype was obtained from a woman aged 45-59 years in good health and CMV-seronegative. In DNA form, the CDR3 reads TGTGCCAGCAGTGTAACTAGCGGGGGTCCGTTCTTC. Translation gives CASSVTSGGPFF.